This TCR beta chain was captured by sequencing in a study of tumor-infiltrating lymphocytes in oesophageal squamous cell carcinoma. One entry per CDR3 protein, called by TCRdb with MiXCR from the PCR reads. The data contain approximately 11,000 distinct CDR3 sequences, around 51% of them singletons. Germline V CDR1 and CDR2: SGHVT, SQSDAQ. Losses at the gene ends were 5 bases for V and 7 bases for J; bases not matched to a gene: 16. The CDR3 spans 16 residues. The clonotype comes from a male donor with esophageal squamous cell carcinoma. The sample consisted of esophageal tumor tissue. The gene calls are TRBV7-4 and TRBJ2-7; 8 positions agree with TRBD2. For the CDR3, the DNA is TGTGCCAGCAGCACATTCAGGGCGGGAGGACTCAATGAGCAGTACTTC. Translation: CASSTFRAGGLNEQYF.